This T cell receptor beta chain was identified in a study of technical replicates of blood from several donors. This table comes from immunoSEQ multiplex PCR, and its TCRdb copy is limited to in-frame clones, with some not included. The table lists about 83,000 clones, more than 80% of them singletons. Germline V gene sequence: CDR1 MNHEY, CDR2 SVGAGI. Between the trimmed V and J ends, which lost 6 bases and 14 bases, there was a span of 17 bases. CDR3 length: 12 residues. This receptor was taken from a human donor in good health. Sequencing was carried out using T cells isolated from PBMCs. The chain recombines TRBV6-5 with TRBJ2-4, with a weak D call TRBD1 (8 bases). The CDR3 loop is CASSDRGGLKYF. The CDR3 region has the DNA TGTGCCAGCAGCGACAGGGGAGGGCTAAAGTACTTC.